The rows below give T cell receptor beta chains drawn from one sample of a study of molecular identifiers for immune sequencing clone quantification. A single record per CDR3 protein comes from TCRdb applying MiXCR to the PCR reads. This sample has 40,000 to 45,000 distinct CDR3 sequences, with about 19% found just once. The sequencing input was naive CD8+ T cells from blood, with Jurkat cell RNA spiked in. The receptors originated from a human donor in good health. Some libraries in this study had Jurkat cell RNA spiked in. Each CDR3 is given with its conserved first and last residue. D genes are given only for firm matches. Not all rows give a size; the values are once, few, many and, for expanded clones, a class.

size	J	V	D	CDR3	DNA
many	TRBJ2-7	TRBV25-1	TRBD2	CASSDLAGAFSEQYF	TGTGCCAGCAGTGACTTAGCGGGAGCGTTCTCCGAGCAGTACTTC
many	TRBJ2-2	TRBV7-9	.	CASSSSLSNTGELFF	TGTGCCAGCAGCTCGAGTCTATCGAACACCGGGGAGCTGTTTTTT
many	TRBJ2-4	TRBV4-3	.	CASSQVRLGGGSVSKNIQYF	TGCGCCAGCAGCCAAGTCCGCTTAGGGGGCGGGAGTGTGTCCAAAAACATTCAGTACTTC
many	TRBJ1-2	TRBV5-1	TRBD1	CASSLGQGGYTF	TGCGCCAGCAGCTTGGGACAGGGAGGCTACACCTTC
many	TRBJ1-2	TRBV2	.	CASSKALDVYGYTF	TGTGCCAGCAGCAAAGCCCTGGATGTCTATGGCTACACCTTC
many	TRBJ2-3	TRBV13	.	CASSLFRGGTDTQYF	TGTGCCAGCAGCTTATTCAGAGGTGGCACAGATACGCAGTATTTT
many	TRBJ1-5	TRBV7-2	TRBD1	CASSLDRGRDQPQHF	TGTGCCAGCAGCTTAGATAGGGGGCGCGATCAGCCCCAGCATTTT
many	TRBJ2-7	TRBV7-2	.	CASSPYRSSYEQYF	TGTGCCAGCAGCCCATACAGGAGCTCCTACGAGCAGTACTTC
many	TRBJ2-1	TRBV11-2	.	CASSPYLSSYNEQFF	TGTGCCAGCAGTCCCTACCTGAGCTCCTACAATGAGCAGTTCTTC
many	TRBJ2-5	TRBV12-3/TRBV12-4	TRBD2	CASSTSSGGLQETQYF	TGTGCCAGCAGTACCTCTAGCGGGGGGCTTCAAGAGACCCAGTACTTC
many	TRBJ1-1	TRBV19	.	CASSKGSYTEAFF	TGTGCCAGTAGTAAAGGATCGTACACTGAAGCTTTCTTT
many	TRBJ2-1	TRBV20-1	TRBD2	CSVHSGLAVNEQFF	TGCAGTGTTCATTCCGGACTAGCGGTCAATGAGCAGTTCTTC
many	TRBJ2-1	TRBV28	.	CASSFHGNNEQFF	TGTGCCAGCAGTTTTCACGGGAACAATGAGCAGTTCTTC
many	TRBJ1-2	TRBV2	TRBD1	CASSVSTGVTNYGYTF	TGTGCCAGCAGTGTTTCTACAGGGGTCACTAACTATGGCTACACCTTC
.	TRBJ2-7	TRBV16	TRBD1	CASSRGQSYEQYF	TGTGCCAGCAGCCGGGGACAGAGCTACGAGCAGTACTTC
many	TRBJ1-4	TRBV19	.	CASAGAELFF	TGTGCCAGCGCGGGGGCGGAACTGTTTTTT
many	TRBJ2-7	TRBV7-2	TRBD2	CASSLGLALTYEQYF	TGTGCCAGCAGCTTAGGACTAGCGCTCACCTACGAGCAGTACTTC
many	TRBJ1-5	TRBV12-3/TRBV12-4	.	CASSWGQGHQPQHF	TGTGCCAGCAGTTGGGGACAAGGGCATCAGCCCCAGCATTTT
many	TRBJ2-3	TRBV5-1	TRBD2	CASSGRLAGGITSTDTQYF	TGCGCCAGCAGCGGGCGACTAGCGGGAGGGATTACTAGCACAGATACGCAGTATTTT
many	TRBJ2-2	TRBV28	.	CASTPGRTGTGELFF	TGTGCCAGCACTCCGGGGCGAACGGGCACCGGGGAGCTGTTTTTT
many	TRBJ2-7	TRBV4-1	.	CASSALPSSYEQYF	TGCGCCAGCAGCGCCCTACCGAGCTCCTACGAGCAGTACTTC
.	TRBJ1-4	TRBV7-6	TRBD1	CASSLSQGVNEKLFF	TGTGCCAGCAGCCTTTCTCAGGGGGTTAATGAAAAACTGTTTTTT
many	TRBJ2-7	TRBV10-3	TRBD2	CAISESVTGGSPYEQYF	TGTGCCATCAGTGAGTCTGTGACGGGAGGCTCTCCCTACGAGCAGTACTTC
many	TRBJ1-1	TRBV27	.	CASRLGGYTEAFF	TGTGCCAGCCGCCTGGGAGGGTACACTGAAGCTTTCTTT
many	TRBJ1-4	TRBV25-1	.	CASSDHQGNDGKLFF	TGTGCCAGCAGTGATCACCAGGGGAATGATGGAAAACTGTTTTTT
many	TRBJ2-7	TRBV27	TRBD1	CASSLTGAYYEQYF	TGTGCCAGCAGCTTAACAGGGGCCTACTACGAGCAGTACTTC
many	TRBJ2-7	TRBV30	.	CAWSASRTYEQYF	TGTGCCTGGAGTGCTAGCCGAACCTACGAGCAGTACTTC
.	TRBJ1-1	TRBV4-3	.	CASSQDTQTTLNTEAFF	TGCGCCAGCAGCCAAGATACGCAGACCACACTCAACACTGAAGCTTTCTTT
.	TRBJ1-1	TRBV7-9	TRBD1	CANSSATGRNTEAFF	TGTGCCAACAGCTCCGCGACAGGGAGGAACACTGAAGCTTTCTTT
many	TRBJ1-4	TRBV27	TRBD1	CASSHSGGFNEKLFF	TGTGCCAGCAGTCACTCAGGGGGATTTAATGAAAAACTGTTTTTT
many	TRBJ1-2	TRBV7-9	.	CASSPVTEGPWGPGYTF	TGTGCCAGCAGCCCCGTAACGGAGGGCCCTTGGGGGCCCGGCTACACCTTC
many	TRBJ2-3	TRBV5-1	TRBD1	CASSLGQGWITDTQYF	TGCGCCAGCAGCTTGGGACAGGGCTGGATCACAGATACGCAGTATTTT
many	TRBJ1-1	TRBV19	.	CASSMGPMGTEAFF	TGTGCCAGTAGTATGGGCCCAATGGGCACTGAAGCTTTCTTT
many	TRBJ1-5	TRBV28	.	CASSLWEGDQPQHF	TGTGCCAGCAGTTTATGGGAGGGGGATCAGCCCCAGCATTTT
many	TRBJ2-1	TRBV7-2	TRBD2	CASSLRTSEYNEQFF	TGTGCCAGCAGCCTCAGGACTAGCGAGTACAATGAGCAGTTCTTC
many	TRBJ1-1	TRBV5-5	TRBD1	CASSPLSEQGNPEAFF	TGTGCCAGCAGCCCCCTTTCTGAACAGGGGAACCCTGAAGCTTTCTTT
many	TRBJ1-5	TRBV20-1	.	CSARDLDTHSNQPQHF	TGCAGTGCTAGAGATCTAGACACTCATAGCAATCAGCCCCAGCATTTT
.	TRBJ2-3	TRBV12-3/TRBV12-4	.	CASSFWVESSTDTQYF	TGTGCCAGCAGCTTTTGGGTAGAGTCTAGCACAGATACGCAGTATTTT
many	TRBJ1-1	TRBV7-9	TRBD1	CASSLAPGQVNSEAFF	TGTGCCAGCAGCTTAGCTCCAGGACAGGTAAACTCTGAAGCTTTCTTT
medium-sized	TRBJ2-3	TRBV7-8	TRBD2	CASSLVGGSDTQYF	TGTGCCAGCAGCTTAGTCGGGGGGTCAGATACGCAGTATTTT
.	TRBJ2-1	TRBV11-2	TRBD2	CASSLALGTSGGDEQFF	TGTGCCAGCAGCTTAGCCCTCGGGACTAGCGGGGGAGATGAGCAGTTCTTC
many	TRBJ2-5	TRBV7-6	TRBD2	CASSPGLAGETETQYF	TGTGCCAGCAGCCCGGGACTAGCGGGAGAAACTGAGACCCAGTACTTC
.	TRBJ2-7	TRBV4-3	.	CASSQGVTYEQYF	TGCGCCAGCAGCCAAGGCGTCACCTACGAGCAGTACTTC
many	TRBJ2-7	TRBV5-4	.	CASSLGVGRGTYEQYF	TGTGCCAGCAGCTTGGGGGTCGGGCGAGGAACCTACGAGCAGTACTTC
many	TRBJ2-1	TRBV4-1	.	CASSPGTRSYNEQFF	TGCGCCAGCAGCCCAGGGACTCGGTCCTACAATGAGCAGTTCTTC
many	TRBJ1-1	TRBV7-8	TRBD1	CASSSGGTGLNTEAFF	TGTGCCAGCAGTTCAGGGGGGACAGGGTTGAACACTGAAGCTTTCTTT
many	TRBJ2-3	TRBV7-9	TRBD2	CASSLAWTSGSTDTQYF	TGTGCCAGCAGCTTAGCCTGGACTAGCGGGAGCACAGATACGCAGTATTTT
few	TRBJ2-1	TRBV3-1	TRBD2	CASSQDSTSGSFNNEQFF	TGTGCCAGCAGCCAAGATAGTACTAGCGGGAGCTTCAACAATGAGCAGTTCTTC
many	TRBJ1-1	TRBV27	.	CASSFGFPNTEAFF	TGTGCCAGCAGTTTCGGGTTTCCGAACACTGAAGCTTTCTTT